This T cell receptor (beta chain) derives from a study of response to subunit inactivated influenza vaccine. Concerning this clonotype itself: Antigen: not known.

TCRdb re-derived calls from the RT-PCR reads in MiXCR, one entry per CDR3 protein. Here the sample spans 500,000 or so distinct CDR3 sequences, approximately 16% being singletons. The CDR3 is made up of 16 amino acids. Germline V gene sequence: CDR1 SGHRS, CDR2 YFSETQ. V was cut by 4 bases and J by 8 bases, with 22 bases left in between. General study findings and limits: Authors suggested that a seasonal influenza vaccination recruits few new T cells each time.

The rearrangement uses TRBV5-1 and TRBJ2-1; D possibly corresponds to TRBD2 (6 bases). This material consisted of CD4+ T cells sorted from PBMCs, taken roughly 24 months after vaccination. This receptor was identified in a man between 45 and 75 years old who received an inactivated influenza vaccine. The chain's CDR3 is CASSHGLVAAVHEQFF. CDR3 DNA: TGCGCCAGCAGCCATGGATTGGTAGCGGCCGTCCATGAGCAGTTCTTC.